A single sample is the source of the 19 T cell receptor beta chains below, sequenced in a study of T cell repertoires in cytomegalovirus infection (dated by TCRdb to 2018 to 2020). The sample was run on an Illumina HiSeq 1500. The raw public reads went through TCRdb reprocessing: fastp at Q25, MiXCR clone calling, in-frame beta chains kept. A single entry per CDR3 protein holds the most common genes and DNA from its merged rows. This sample gives about 570,000 distinct CDR3 sequences in total; almost 40% of them show up just once. The ten largest make up 48% of the sample. Sample treatment or condition, as interpreted from the label and publication: in vitro stimulation with specific CMV peptide epitopes to enrich CMV-specific T cells. Their antigen targets remain unknown. The input for sequencing was cultured PBMCs, taken from culture after CMV antigen stimulation. These receptor sequences come from a human donor in good health (CMV status not recorded). Some clones in this sample may be carry-over from other donors' samples.

The chain recombines TRBV20-1 with TRBJ1-4, with TRBD1 matching 8 bases. This CDR3 contains 15 residues. Germline V gives CDR1 DFQATT, CDR2 SNEGSKA (reference sequence). Trimming took 0 bases from V and 7 from J; bases not matched to a gene: 7. The CDR3 coding sequence is TGCAGTGCTAGAGATCGGCGGACAGGGAGTGAAAAACTGTTTTTT. This gives the protein CSARDRRTGSEKLFF.

The CDR3 region has the DNA TGCGCCAGCAGCTTTCGACCAAGGGTCTCTGAAGCTTTCTTT. Translation gives CASSFRPRVSEAFF. V gene TRBV4-1 combines with J gene TRBJ1-1; unclear D gene. The germline V gene encodes CDR1 MGHRA and CDR2 YSYEKL. CDR3 length equals 14 residues. With 5 bases removed from V and 6 bases from J, the gap between germline ends came to 16 bases.

A word on this clonotype: A much more abundant neighbour one base away suggests this may be a read error. The rearrangement joins TRBV7-2 to TRBJ1-1; unclear D gene. This CDR3 is built from 13 residues. Germline CDR1 and CDR2: SGHTA and FQGNSA. CDR3 in DNA: TGTGCCAGCAGCCCGGCGGGGAACACTGAAGCTTGCTTT. Protein product: CASSPAGNTEACF.

This clonotype showed up just a few times. V usage is TRBV6-2 or TRBV6-3 and J usage is TRBJ1-5, with D unresolved. Germline lookup yields CDR1 MNHEY and CDR2 SVGEGT. CDR3 size: 12 residues. V was pared by 6 bases and J by 12 bases, with 15 bases between. The DNA of the CDR3 is TGTGCCAGCAGCCAACGGGGAGCGGACCAGCATTTT. The encoded protein is CASSQRGADQHF.

The chain combines TRBV14 with TRBJ1-6, with D hard to call. Germline loops: CDR1 SGHDN, CDR2 FVKESK. This CDR3 region has 14 residues. V gave up 1 base and J gave up 9 bases, with 10 bases separating them. The CDR3 DNA follows: TGTGCCAGCAGCCAAGGGGTTAGTTCTTCACCCCTCCACTTT. It is translated as CASSQGVSSSPLHF.

This clonotype was recorded only once. V gene TRBV10-3 combines with J gene TRBJ1-3; D ambiguous. The CDR3 runs to 15 residues. Per the germline V gene, CDR1 is ENHRY and CDR2 is SYGVKD. Between the trimmed V and J ends, which lost 1 base and 4 bases, there was a span of 11 bases. CDR3 bases: TGTGCCATCAGTGAGTGGGCAGGCCGAGGAAACACCATATATTTT. Protein: CAISEWAGRGNTIYF.

This clonotype was seen at least ten times. J is TRBJ1-6 and V is TRBV7-2; no firm D call. Per the germline V gene, CDR1 is SGHTA and CDR2 is FQGNSA. The V end lost 5 bases, the J end lost 5 bases, and 7 bases lay between the germline ends. CDR3 length: 13 residues. CDR3 in DNA: TGTGCCAGCAGCCAACGAAATAATTCACCCCTCCACTTT. Its protein product is CASSQRNNSPLHF. Full variable domain (missing parts from reference TRBV7-2 and TRBJ1-6): GAGVSQSPSNKVTEKGKDVELRCDPISGHTALYWYRQSLGQGLEFLIYFQGNSAPDKSGLPSDRFSAERTGGSVSTLTIQRTQQEDSAVYLCASSQRNNSPLHFGNGTRLTVT.

This sequence joins TRBV7-9 and TRBJ2-1; 10 nucleotides line up with TRBD2. The junction had 2 bases not matched to a gene; V was cut back by 4 bases and J by 8 bases. This CDR3 has 13 residues. The germline gives CDR1 SEHNR, CDR2 FQNEAQ (reference sequence). Here the CDR3 DNA reads TGTGCCAGCAGCTCCCTAGCGGGGGATGAGCAGTTCTTC. Protein: CASSSLAGDEQFF.

J is TRBJ2-3 and V is TRBV7-2; D is undetermined. V was cut by 5 bases and J by 2 bases, with 11 bases left in between. CDR1 and CDR2 from the germline V gene are SGHTA and FQGNSA. The CDR3 consists of 14 residues. The CDR3 spells CASSQRRFTDTQYF. Here the CDR3 DNA reads TGTGCCAGCAGCCAACGCCGTTTCACAGATACGCAGTATTTT. Full variable domain (rest looked up from reference TRBV7-2 and TRBJ2-3): GAGVSQSPSNKVTEKGKDVELRCDPISGHTALYWYRQSLGQGLEFLIYFQGNSAPDKSGLPSDRFSAERTGGSVSTLTIQRTQQEDSAVYLCASSQRRFTDTQYFGPGTRLTVL.

The V call is TRBV6-1, the J call TRBJ1-4; 7 bases match TRBD1. The V and J ends lost 6 bases and 8 bases, in that order; junction bases with no gene match: 9. The CDR3 length is 14 residues. Germline-derived CDR1 and CDR2 are MNHNS and SASEGT. This CDR3 reads CASSPSVDREKLFF. DNA for the CDR3: TGTGCCAGCAGCCCCTCTGTGGACAGGGAAAAACTGTTTTTT.

This clonotype turned up a few times. V usage is TRBV7-6 and J usage is TRBJ2-1; the match to TRBD2 covers 8 bases. The germline CDR1 and CDR2 sequences are SGHVS and FNYEAQ. The CDR3 length is 16 residues. V gave up 5 bases and J gave up 8 bases; unmatched junction bases: 14. CDR3 sequence reads: CASSLNPGLASYEQFF. CDR3 DNA: TGTGCCAGCAGCCTTAACCCTGGACTAGCCTCCTATGAGCAGTTCTTC.

This clonotype turned up a few times. The V call is TRBV2, the J call TRBJ1-6; D not resolved. Trimming pared 0 bases from V and 8 bases from J, leaving 8 bases between. Germline CDR1 SNHLY, CDR2 FYNNEI. This CDR3 comprises 14 residues. CDR3 in amino acids: CASSEAGPDSPLHF. The CDR3 DNA reads TGTGCCAGCAGTGAAGCAGGGCCTGATTCACCCCTCCACTTT.

V and J are TRBV11-2 and TRBJ1-4, with D possibly TRBD1 on 5 matching bases. The CDR3 is 14 residues long. Trimming took 6 bases from V and 3 from J, leaving 11 bases between them. CDR1 is SGHAT, CDR2 FQNNGV, per germline. The CDR3 sequence: CASRGVESNEKLFF. In DNA form, the CDR3 reads TGTGCCAGCAGAGGGGTGGAATCTAATGAAAAACTGTTTTTT. Together with reference TRBV11-2 and TRBJ1-4, the CDR3 gives the full variable domain: EAGVAQSPRYKIIEKRQSVAFWCNPISGHATLYWYQQILGQGPKLLIQFQNNGVVDDSQLPKDRFSAERLKGVDSTLKIQPAKLEDSAVYLCASRGVESNEKLFFGSGTQLSVL.

This chain uses TRBV7-2 with TRBJ2-7; 12 nucleotides agree with TRBD2. The J segment lost 0 bases and the V segment lost 2 bases, leaving 2 bases of the junction unmatched. This CDR3 spans 16 amino acids. Germline-derived CDR1 and CDR2 are SGHTA and FQGNSA. This chain's CDR3 is CASSLLAGGSSYEQYF. CDR3 nucleotide sequence: TGTGCCAGCAGCTTACTAGCGGGGGGGAGCTCCTACGAGCAGTACTTC.

The chain is built from TRBV7-8 and TRBJ2-5, with D uncertain. Trimming stripped 3 bases from V and 2 bases from J, with 7 bases between. This CDR3 is 13 amino acids long. Germline CDR1 and CDR2: SGHVS and FQNEAQ. The CDR3 protein is CASSFEIQETQYF. Written as DNA, the CDR3 is TGTGCCAGCAGCTTCGAGATTCAAGAGACCCAGTACTTC.

CDR3 DNA sequence: TGCGCCAGCAGCTGGACAGGGGGCTCGGGCTCTGAAGCTTTCTTT. Amino acid sequence: CASSWTGGSGSEAFF. The chain is built from TRBV5-1 and TRBJ1-1, with 11 nucleotides matching TRBD1. From germline, CDR1 is SGHRS and CDR2 YFSETQ. The trim removed 3 bases at V and 6 bases at J, leaving 7 bases unmatched. The CDR3 is 15 amino acids.

The chain joins TRBV12-3 or TRBV12-4 to TRBJ1-1; perhaps TRBD1 as D (5 bases). The CDR3 is 12 residues long. V shed 1 base and J shed 11 bases, with 11 bases lying between them. The CDR3 is CASSLGDPRAFF. The CDR3, as DNA: TGTGCCAGCAGTTTAGGGGACCCTAGGGCTTTCTTT.

This clonotype was counted between two and nine times. The rearrangement joins TRBV7-6 to TRBJ1-3; 7 bases are a match to TRBD1. CDR1 SGHVS and CDR2 FNYEAQ come from the germline V gene. The CDR3 loop spans 17 amino acids. Trimming cost V 4 bases and J 4 bases; bases outside gene matches: 13. This CDR3 is CASSSTEGAALGNTIYF. The CDR3 DNA is TGTGCCAGCAGCTCCACCGAGGGGGCTGCGTTAGGAAACACCATATATTTT. Supplemented by reference TRBV7-6 and TRBJ1-3, the full variable domain reads GAGVSQSPRYKVTKRGQDVALRCDPISGHVSLYWYRQALGQGPEFLTYFNYEAQQDKSGLPNDRFSAERPEGSISTLTIQRTEQRDSAMYRCASSSTEGAALGNTIYFGEGSWLTVV.

This chain uses TRBV7-2 with TRBJ1-3; possibly TRBD1 for D (5 bases). Per germline, CDR1 SGHTA and CDR2 FQGNSA. This CDR3 comprises 13 residues. Between the trimmed V and J ends, which lost 6 bases and 4 bases, there was a span of 10 bases. CDR3 nucleotide sequence: TGTGCCAGCAGTCACTCAGGGGGAAACACCATATATTTT. Translated: CASSHSGGNTIYF. Combining the CDR3 with reference TRBV7-2 and TRBJ1-3 gives the whole variable domain GAGVSQSPSNKVTEKGKDVELRCDPISGHTALYWYRQSLGQGLEFLIYFQGNSAPDKSGLPSDRFSAERTGGSVSTLTIQRTQQEDSAVYLCASSHSGGNTIYFGEGSWLTVV.